Following are 32 T cell receptor beta chains from one sample sequenced in a study of glioma-infiltrating T cells after dendritic cell vaccination. Profiling relied on immunoSEQ multiplex PCR, and the TCRdb table lists in-frame clones only, not all of them. The repertoire holds about 73,000 clones, with approximately 80% as singletons. The sequencing here drew on blood, taken before dendritic cell vaccination. All receptors derive from a human donor with glioblastoma.

A few counts support this clone. This chain connects TRBV4-1 to TRBJ1-4; unclear D gene. CDR3 size: 14 residues. The V and J ends lost 1 base and 13 bases respectively, with 16 bases between them. Germline CDR1 reads MGHRA; CDR2 reads YSYEKL. CDR3 sequence (DNA): TGCGCCAGCAGCCAAGTACCTACGGAGGTGGGACTGTTTTTT. Amino acids: CASSQVPTEVGLFF.

V is TRBV27 and J is TRBJ2-2, with D perhaps TRBD1 (6 bases). The CDR3 consists of 16 residues. CDR1 and CDR2 from the germline V gene are MNHEY and SMNVEV (reference sequence). V dropped 0 bases and J dropped 5 bases, with 13 bases sitting between them. CDR3 nucleotides: TGTGCCAGCAGTTTATCTGCAGGGGCGAGGACCGGGGAGCTGTTTTTT. As protein: CASSLSAGARTGELFF.

CDR3 loop: CASSLAGVPDTQYF. The CDR3 DNA follows: TGTGCCAGTAGTTTAGCGGGAGTCCCGGATACGCAGTATTTT. The chain joins TRBV2 to TRBJ2-3; 9 bases fit TRBD2. From germline, CDR1 is SNHLY and CDR2 FYNNEI. The CDR3 runs to 14 residues. V lost 9 bases, J lost 6 bases, and 10 bases stayed unmatched.

As concerns this clone: The junction does not match germline at one end; this may be a read error. The rearrangement joins TRBV5-1 to TRBJ2-7, with 8 bases matching TRBD1. CDR1 and CDR2 (germline): SGHRS, YFSETQ. The CDR3 spans 15 residues. CDR3 sequence (DNA): TGCGCCAGCAGCTTGGAGGGACAGGTCTCCAACGAGCAGTACTTC. Encoded protein: CASSLEGQVSNEQYF.

This clone has only a few counts. CDR3 amino acids: CASSSRGKGQETQYF. CDR3 bases: TGTGCCAGCAGCTCCAGGGGGAAGGGGCAAGAGACCCAGTACTTC. V and J are TRBV5-5 and TRBJ2-5; TRBD1 agrees at 7 bases. With V trimmed by 3 bases and J by 2 bases, 7 bases remained unmatched. Germline V gene data show CDR1 as SGHKS and CDR2 as YYEKEE (reference sequence). This CDR3 has 15 residues.

This chain's CDR3 is CASSQEFRVKENTIYF. The DNA of the CDR3 is TGTGCCAGCAGCCAAGAATTTCGGGTTAAGGAAAACACCATATATTTT. The rearrangement joins TRBV4-2 to TRBJ1-3; D uncertain. Germline CDR1 LGHNA, CDR2 YNFKEQ. The CDR3 consists of 16 residues. Trimming took off 0 bases at V and 6 bases at J, with 15 bases between the two ends.

J is TRBJ2-2 and V is TRBV7-9, with 14 bases aligning to TRBD2. Trimming cost V 7 bases and J 4 bases; bases outside gene matches: 5. The germline V gene encodes CDR1 SEHNR and CDR2 FQNEAQ (reference sequence). The CDR3 totals 16 residues. The CDR3 spells CASKGLAGDITGELFF. CDR3 DNA: TGTGCCAGCAAGGGACTAGCGGGGGACATCACCGGGGAGCTGTTTTTT.

The chain recombines TRBV6-6 with TRBJ2-7; maybe TRBD1 (6 bases). The V and J ends lost 0 bases and 3 bases respectively, with 15 bases between them. This CDR3 is 16 amino acids long. From germline, CDR1 is MNHNY and CDR2 SVGAGI (reference sequence). For the CDR3, the DNA is TGTGCCAGCAGTTACTCTCCGAGACAGGCCTACTACGAGCAGTACGTC. Its protein is CASSYSPRQAYYEQYV.

This chain uses TRBV18 with TRBJ2-2, with D maybe TRBD1 (6 bases). V was shortened by 1 base and J by 3 bases, with 6 bases between the two germline ends. CDR3 size: 14 residues. The germline V gene encodes CDR1 KGHSH and CDR2 LQKENI. Here the CDR3 reads CASSPHRDTGELFF. Written as DNA, the CDR3 is TGTGCCAGCTCACCACACAGGGACACCGGGGAGCTGTTTTTT.

This clone appeared once. The gene calls are TRBV18 and TRBJ2-1; TRBD2 matches at 7 bases. This CDR3 comprises 14 residues. V lost 2 bases and J lost 9; bases outside the gene matches: 7. CDR1 KGHSH and CDR2 LQKENI come from the germline V gene. CDR3 in DNA: TGTGCCAGCTCACCAAGGCGGGAGCGGGTTGAGCAGTTCTTC. Translated, it gives CASSPRRERVEQFF.

This chain joins TRBV5-1 and TRBJ2-5, with 7 bases identical to TRBD1. V gave up 2 bases and J gave up 1 base; unmatched junction bases: 5. This CDR3 region has 15 residues. The germline V gene encodes CDR1 SGHRS and CDR2 YFSETQ. The chain's CDR3 is CASSFGQVTQETQYF. In DNA form, the CDR3 reads TGCGCCAGCAGCTTTGGACAGGTAACCCAAGAGACCCAGTACTTC.

The rearrangement uses TRBV5-6 and TRBJ2-1; TRBD1 matches 7 bases. V gave up 2 bases and J gave up 5 bases; unmatched junction bases: 16. This CDR3 has 18 residues. In germline, CDR1 is SGHDT, CDR2 YYEEEE. CDR3: CASSFAETGWGPDNEQFF. DNA of the CDR3: TGTGCCAGCAGCTTTGCCGAGACAGGGTGGGGCCCCGACAATGAGCAGTTCTTC.

The chain is built from TRBV13 and TRBJ2-5; 10 bases agree with TRBD2. This CDR3 is 16 amino acids long. The V gene end was trimmed by 4 bases and the J gene end by 5 bases; junction bases not matched to a gene: 10. CDR1 is PRHDT, CDR2 FYEKMQ, per germline (reference sequence). CDR3 in amino acids: CASSSDQLAGTETQYF. CDR3 sequence (DNA): TGTGCCAGCAGCTCCGACCAACTAGCGGGAACGGAGACCCAGTACTTC.

This clone was recorded once. The CDR3 bases are TGTGCCAGTAGTATGGGGGGTGCTCAGCCCCAGCATTTT. Protein: CASSMGGAQPQHF. This chain connects TRBV19 to TRBJ1-5, with TRBD1 as a possible D gene (5 bases). Trimming took off 3 bases at V and 6 bases at J, with 9 bases between the two ends. The CDR3 runs 13 residues. Germline loops: CDR1 LNHDA, CDR2 SQIVND (reference sequence).

CDR3 sequence (DNA): TGTGCCAGCAGTGATAAGCCAGAGACCCAGTACTTC. This translates into CASSDKPETQYF. The J gene is TRBJ2-5, the V gene TRBV2; D is unresolved. V shed 3 bases and J shed 4 bases, with 6 bases lying between them. CDR3 size: 12 residues. The germline V gene has CDR1 SNHLY and CDR2 FYNNEI.

The gene calls are TRBV29-1 and TRBJ2-3; unclear D gene. From germline, CDR1 is SQVTM and CDR2 ANQGSEA. CDR3 length: 11 residues. V was cut by 4 bases and J by 0 bases, with 2 bases left in between. The chain's CDR3 is CSVASTDTQYF. DNA of the CDR3: TGCAGCGTTGCGAGCACAGATACGCAGTATTTT.

The chain joins TRBV5-1 to TRBJ1-1; 9 nucleotides align to TRBD1. Germline CDR1 SGHRS, CDR2 YFSETQ. Unmatched junction bases numbered 6, after V lost 4 bases and J lost 2 bases. CDR3 length equals 15 residues. This CDR3 reads CASSTPGQGNTEAFF. CDR3 coding DNA: TGCGCCAGCAGCACACCGGGACAGGGAAACACTGAAGCTTTCTTT.

V and J are TRBV6-5 and TRBJ2-7; 8 bases agree with TRBD2. CDR3 size: 13 residues. CDR1 is MNHEY, CDR2 SVGAGI, per germline. CDR3 nucleotide sequence: TGTGTTGTGGGGCGGGAGGAGTCCTACGAGCAGTACGTC. Translated: CVVGREESYEQYV.

The chain is built from TRBV11-3 and TRBJ2-7; unclear D gene. The CDR3 extends over 12 amino acids. Looked up from germline, CDR1 is SGHNT and CDR2 is YENEEA. The chain's CDR3 is CASSLEPMNSHV. In DNA form, the CDR3 reads TGTGCCAGCAGCTTAGAACCAATGAACAGCCACGTC.

This clone has a handful of counts. The chain has TRBV6-5 and TRBJ2-5, with D possibly being TRBD1 (7 bases). Germline assignment: CDR1 MNHEY and CDR2 SVGAGI. The V and J ends lost 2 bases and 5 bases respectively, with 15 bases between them. This CDR3 region has 15 residues. The CDR3 DNA follows: TGTGCCAGCAGTTACGACAGGGAGGCATGGGAGACCCAGTACTTC. Protein sequence: CASSYDREAWETQYF.

The J gene is TRBJ2-1, the V gene TRBV15; the match to TRBD2 covers 13 bases. With V trimmed by 5 bases and J by 7 bases, 5 bases remained unmatched. CDR3 length equals 15 residues. Germline loops: CDR1 LNHNV, CDR2 YYDKDF (reference sequence). The CDR3 reads CATSGGTSGKNEQFF. The CDR3 bases are TGTGCCACCAGCGGCGGGACTAGCGGGAAGAATGAGCAGTTCTTC.

This clone was found a few times. This sequence joins TRBV25-1 and TRBJ2-1; TRBD2 might be the D (6 bases). The CDR3 is 18 amino acids. The V end was cut by 2 bases, the J end by 0 bases, with 17 bases between. Germline values: CDR1 MGHDK, CDR2 SYGVNS. Here the CDR3 reads CASSEVGRAGRSYNEQFF. The CDR3 DNA reads TGTGCCAGCAGTGAAGTTGGCAGGGCGGGACGCTCCTACAATGAGCAGTTCTTC.

V and J are TRBV6-6 and TRBJ2-5; the match to TRBD1 covers 11 bases. Germline V gene sequence: CDR1 MNHNY, CDR2 SVGAGI (reference sequence). Trimming at V came to 5 bases and at J to 4 bases, leaving 6 bases not matched to a gene. The CDR3 covers 15 residues. CDR3 nucleotides: TGTGCCAGCAGTGGGACAGGGGGAAGTATAGAGACCCAGTACTTC. Protein: CASSGTGGSIETQYF.

This chain links TRBV7-9 with TRBJ1-2; a weak D match, TRBD1 (5 bases). The V gene lost 5 bases and the J gene lost 7 bases, with 20 bases spanning the gap. The CDR3 is 15 amino acids. Per germline, CDR1 SEHNR and CDR2 FQNEAQ (reference sequence). In nucleotides, the CDR3 is TGTGCCAGCAGCGCGACCCCCTCTCGGGGGAGTGGCTACACCTTC. It translates to CASSATPSRGSGYTF. Full variable domain (outside the CDR3, taken from reference TRBV7-9 and TRBJ1-2): DTGVSQNPRHKITKRGQNVTFRCDPISEHNRLYWYRQTLGQGPEFLTYFQNEAQLEKSRLLSDRFSAERPKGSFSTLEIQRTEQGDSAMYLCASSATPSRGSGYTFGSGTRLTVV.

This clone was seen more than once but under ten times. V usage is TRBV21-1 and J usage is TRBJ2-7; the DNA was not used to check the table's D call, TRBD1. TRBV21-1 is a pseudogene. This CDR3 has 16 residues. The CDR3 DNA follows: TGTGCCAGCACCCCGGTGTGGGGGCTTTTCTCCTACGAGCAGTACGTC. Protein product: CASTPVWGLFSYEQYV.

This sequence joins TRBV6-1 and TRBJ2-4; no clear D gene. The CDR3 extends over 13 amino acids. The germline CDR1 and CDR2 sequences are MNHNS and SASEGT. V lost 8 bases, J lost 4 bases, and 12 bases lay in between. The chain's CDR3 is CASARSVKNIQYF. Here the CDR3 DNA reads TGTGCCAGCGCGCGGTCGGTTAAAAACATTCAGTACTTC.

The rearrangement links TRBV2 to TRBJ2-3; TRBD1 is a possible D gene (6 bases). Germline loops: CDR1 SNHLY, CDR2 FYNNEI. The length of the CDR3 is 15 residues. V lost 3 bases to trimming and J lost 4 bases, with 14 bases between them. CDR3 protein: CASSEGAGAPDTQYF. The DNA of the CDR3 is TGTGCCAGCAGTGAGGGCGCAGGGGCACCAGATACGCAGTATTTT.

The rearrangement links TRBV7-9 to TRBJ1-4, with D possibly TRBD1 on 6 matching bases. The CDR3 sequence is 16 residues long. CDR1 is SEHNR and CDR2 is FQNEAQ in the germline V gene (reference sequence). V was cut by 2 bases and J by 4 bases, with 14 bases left in between. The CDR3 region has the DNA TGTGCCAGCAGCTTATTGATTGGACAGCTTAATGAAAAACTGTTTTTT. Residues: CASSLLIGQLNEKLFF.

This sequence joins TRBV6-1 and TRBJ1-6, with D perhaps matching TRBD1 (6 bases). Per germline, CDR1 MNHNS and CDR2 SASEGT. The length of the CDR3 is 14 residues. V shed 7 bases and J shed 8 bases, with 15 bases lying between them. As DNA, the CDR3 is TGTGCCAGCATTCAGGGGACACTATATTCACCCCTCCACTTT. This encodes CASIQGTLYSPLHF.

V gene TRBV19 combines with J gene TRBJ1-5; TRBD1 is a possible D gene (5 bases). Deletions cut 7 bases from V and 6 bases from J, with 13 bases between. The germline V gene encodes CDR1 LNHDA and CDR2 SQIVND (reference sequence). The CDR3 runs to 13 residues. CDR3 amino acids: CASKGKIGQPQHF. The DNA for the CDR3 is TGTGCCAGTAAGGGGAAAATAGGTCAGCCCCAGCATTTT.

As DNA, the CDR3 is TGTGCCAGTAGTTCAGAGAACAGCGGTCCCCGGACCCAGTACTTC. Protein sequence: CASSSENSGPRTQYF. This rearrangement joins TRBV19 to TRBJ2-5; perhaps TRBD2 as D (5 bases). Trimming cost V 5 bases and J 7 bases, with 20 bases left between them. The CDR3 length is 15 residues. Per the germline V gene, CDR1 is LNHDA and CDR2 is SQIVND (reference sequence).

The V and J genes are TRBV6-5 and TRBJ1-6; D might be TRBD1 (5 bases). CDR1 and CDR2 from the germline V gene are MNHEY and SVGAGI. This CDR3 is 14 amino acids long. Trimming took off 6 bases at V and 9 bases at J, with 15 bases between the two ends. CDR3 in DNA: TGTGCCAGCAGAGGGACTCTCTCGGTTTCACCCCTCCACTTT. Its protein product is CASRGTLSVSPLHF.